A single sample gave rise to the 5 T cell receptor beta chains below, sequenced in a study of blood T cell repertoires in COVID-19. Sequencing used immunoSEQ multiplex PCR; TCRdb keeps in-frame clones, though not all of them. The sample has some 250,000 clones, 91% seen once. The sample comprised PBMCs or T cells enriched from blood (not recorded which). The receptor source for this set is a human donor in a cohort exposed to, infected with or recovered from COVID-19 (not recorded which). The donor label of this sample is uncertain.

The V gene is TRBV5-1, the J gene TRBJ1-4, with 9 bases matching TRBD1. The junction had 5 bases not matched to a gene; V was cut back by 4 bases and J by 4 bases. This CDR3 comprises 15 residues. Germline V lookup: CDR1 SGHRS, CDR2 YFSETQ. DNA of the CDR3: TGCGCCAGCAGCAGACAGGGGGACCATAATGAAAAACTGTTTTTT. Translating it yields CASSRQGDHNEKLFF.

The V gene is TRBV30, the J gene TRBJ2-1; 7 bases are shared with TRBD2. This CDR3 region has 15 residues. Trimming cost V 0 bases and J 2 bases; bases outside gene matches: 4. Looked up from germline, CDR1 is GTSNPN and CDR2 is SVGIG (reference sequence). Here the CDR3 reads CAWSVGLAAYNEQFF. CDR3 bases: TGTGCCTGGAGTGTAGGGCTAGCGGCCTACAATGAGCAGTTCTTC.

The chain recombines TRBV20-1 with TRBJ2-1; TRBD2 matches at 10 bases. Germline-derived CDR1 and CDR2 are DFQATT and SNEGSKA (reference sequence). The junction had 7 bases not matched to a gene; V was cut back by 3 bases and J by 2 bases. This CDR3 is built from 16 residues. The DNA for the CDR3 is TGCAGTGCTAGTAAGAGCGGGGGGGAAACCTACAATGAGCAGTTCTTC. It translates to CSASKSGGETYNEQFF.

CDR3 in DNA: TGTGCCAGCAGCCCGACAGGGGTTTTCAATGAGCAGTTCTTC. It codes for CASSPTGVFNEQFF. The J gene is TRBJ2-1, the V gene TRBV7-9; 8 nucleotides agree with TRBD1. The CDR3 is 14 amino acids. CDR1 is SEHNR and CDR2 is FQNEAQ in the germline V gene (reference sequence). Trimming removed 5 bases from V and 6 bases from J; junction bases left unmatched: 6.

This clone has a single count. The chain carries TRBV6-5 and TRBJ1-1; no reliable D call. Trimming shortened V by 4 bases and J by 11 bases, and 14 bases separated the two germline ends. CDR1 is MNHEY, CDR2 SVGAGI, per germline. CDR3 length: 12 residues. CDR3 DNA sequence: TGTGCCAGCAGTTCCGCTCTTCCGGGGGCTTTCTTT. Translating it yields CASSSALPGAFF.